This TCR beta chain stems from a study of OX40 agonist ivuxolimab in advanced cancers. CDR3 length equals 17 residues. Trimming cost V 5 bases and J 2 bases; bases outside gene matches: 10. Germline V gene lookup returns CDR1 WNHNN and CDR2 SYGVQD (reference sequence). The method was immunoSEQ multiplex PCR; TCRdb's version includes in-frame clones alone and lacks a portion of them. The profile shows 75,000 to 100,000 clones, 80% to 90% of them singletons. The receptor was isolated from an adult with an advanced solid tumor such as melanoma, head and neck, liver or kidney cancer. The chain is built from TRBV10-1 and TRBJ2-3; 10 nucleotides match TRBD2. Sequenced material: CD4+ or CD8+ T cells sorted from blood, taken in a trial of the OX40 agonist ivuxolimab. The CDR3 DNA follows: TGCGCCAGCAGTTGGACTAGCGGTAGGGCTCCCACAGATACGCAGTATTTT. Translation gives CASSWTSGRAPTDTQYF.